The rows below give T cell receptor beta chains drawn from one sample of a study of T-cell memory formation after mild COVID-19. TCRdb processed the 5' RACE reads anew with MiXCR; each CDR3 protein has one entry. Among around 510,000 distinct CDR3 sequences listed, roughly 20% were seen once. The sequenced sample consisted of PBMCs or a T cell subset sorted from them (not recorded which). The receptors here all came from an adult woman who had mild COVID-19 (a few samples of this study predate the infection). Cell type and time point are not known. Both conserved end residues are part of each CDR3. A D gene is named only where the DNA matches it firmly. Clone size is given for some rows only: seen once, a few or many times, or a class if the clone is expanded.

- | TRBJ2-3 | TRBV5-1 | - | CASSGNVVADTQYF | TGCGCCAGCAGCGGCAATGTGGTTGCGGATACGCAGTATTTT
- | TRBJ1-1 | TRBV5-1 | few | CASSLGGGAKIGEAFF | TGCGCCAGCAGCTTGGGTGGGGGCGCGAAGATTGGTGAAGCTTTCTTT
TRBD1 | TRBJ1-3 | TRBV4-3 | few | CASSQGQGATGNTIYF | TGCGCCAGCAGCCAAGGACAGGGGGCGACAGGAAACACCATATATTTT
- | TRBJ1-1 | TRBV24-1 | - | CATSDPNVGPEAFF | TGTGCCACCAGTGACCCTAATGTGGGCCCAGAAGCTTTCTTT
- | TRBJ2-1 | TRBV4-1 | few | CASSQGGGTANEQFF | TGCGCCAGCAGCCAAGGAGGCGGGACGGCCAATGAGCAGTTCTTC
TRBD2 | TRBJ2-5 | TRBV12-3/TRBV12-4 | - | CASSLRVAGLGETQYF | TGTGCCAGCAGTTTGAGGGTAGCGGGATTGGGAGAGACCCAGTACTTC
TRBD2 | TRBJ2-3 | TRBV12-3/TRBV12-4 | few | CASSSGTRGDTQYF | TGTGCCAGCAGTTCCGGGACTAGGGGAGATACGCAGTATTTT
TRBD1 | TRBJ1-1 | TRBV4-2 | - | CASSQVAGGEAFF | TGTGCCAGCAGCCAAGTCGCAGGGGGTGAGGCTTTCTTT
TRBD2 | TRBJ2-3 | TRBV7-6 | few | CASSLITASTSGRRVSTDTQYF | TGTGCCAGCAGCTTAATTACGGCGTCGACTAGCGGAAGAAGGGTGAGCACAGATACGCAGTATTTT
- | TRBJ2-5 | TRBV13 | many | CASSLGRDQETQYF | TGTGCCAGCAGCTTAGGCCGGGATCAAGAGACCCAGTACTTC
- | TRBJ2-3 | TRBV20-1 | - | CSARLPGLNTDTQYF | TGCAGTGCTAGACTTCCGGGACTCAACACAGATACGCAGTATTTT
TRBD2 | TRBJ2-1 | TRBV5-1 | - | CASMAAGGVEQFF | TGCGCCAGCATGGCAGCGGGGGGTGTCGAGCAGTTCTTC
- | TRBJ2-1 | TRBV5-1 | few | CASSPGRLQDEQFF | TGCGCCAGCAGCCCTGGACGGCTTCAGGATGAGCAGTTCTTC
TRBD1 | TRBJ1-3 | TRBV20-1 | few | CSARGASWVRGLSGNTIYF | TGCAGTGCTAGAGGTGCCTCGTGGGTCAGGGGGCTTTCTGGAAACACCATATATTTT
- | TRBJ2-7 | TRBV28 | - | CASSLSGSGGEQYF | TGTGCCAGCAGTTTAAGCGGGTCGGGTGGCGAGCAGTACTTC
- | TRBJ2-7 | TRBV18 | few | CASSTLDRRNEQYF | TGTGCCAGCTCAACCCTCGACAGGAGGAACGAGCAGTACTTC
- | TRBJ2-1 | TRBV7-8 | - | CASSFFALGTPLHNEQFF | TGTGCCAGCAGCTTTTTCGCCTTGGGGACTCCACTTCACAATGAGCAGTTCTTC
- | TRBJ2-7 | TRBV14 | few | CASSPGTRGEQYF | TGTGCCAGCAGCCCGGGAACTCGGGGCGAGCAGTACTTC
TRBD2 | TRBJ2-7 | TRBV10-3 | - | CAISESGLTYEQYF | TGTGCCATCAGTGAGTCGGGACTAACCTACGAGCAGTACTTC
- | TRBJ1-1 | TRBV12-5 | few | CASGLAHEAFF | TGTGCTAGTGGTTTGGCGCATGAAGCTTTCTTT
TRBD1 | TRBJ2-7 | TRBV4-3 | few | CASSQDRLMTGDLSEQYF | TGCGCCAGCAGCCAAGATCGGCTAATGACAGGGGATTTGAGCGAGCAGTACTTC
- | TRBJ2-3 | TRBV24-1 | - | CATSDHGQQADTQYF | TGTGCCACCAGTGACCACGGACAGCAGGCAGATACGCAGTATTTT
TRBD2 | TRBJ2-7 | TRBV6-5 | few | CASMTSGRTHEQYF | TGTGCCAGCATGACTAGCGGGAGAACACACGAGCAGTACTTC
- | TRBJ1-2 | TRBV12-3/TRBV12-4 | - | CASSLDPGPSTF | TGTGCCAGCAGTTTGGATCCAGGTCCTTCCACCTTC
- | TRBJ2-1 | TRBV24-1 | few | CATSDSTKRNNEQFF | TGTGCCACCAGTGATTCCACCAAGAGGAACAATGAGCAGTTCTTC